The next 19 T cell receptor beta chains were all read from a single sample in a study of cytomegalovirus exposure and HLA in healthy donors. Use of 60 Vbeta and 13 Jbeta primers characterized the PCR. Clones were read by immunoSEQ multiplex PCR, and TCRdb kept only the in-frame ones, dropping some. The sample contains under 200,000 clones, 60% to 85% of which appear only once. Material for sequencing was PBMCs. Source of these receptors: a woman in her thirties or forties in good health and CMV-seronegative.

The chain combines TRBV10-1 with TRBJ1-2; D not resolved. Germline V CDR1 and CDR2: WNHNN, SYGVQD (reference sequence). Trimming left V 0 bases short and J 4 bases short, with 6 bases between. The CDR3 spans 13 residues. This CDR3 reads CASSESGSYGYTF. CDR3 in DNA: TGCGCCAGCAGTGAGTCAGGGAGCTATGGCTACACCTTC.

The chain joins TRBV21-1 to TRBJ2-3; TRBD1 is the table's D call, not checked against the DNA. TRBV21-1 is an annotated pseudogene. This CDR3 is built from 14 residues. The CDR3 nucleotides are TGTGCCAGCAGCCAACACGATAGCACAGATACGCAGTATTTT. It is translated as CASSQHDSTDTQYF.

The rearrangement links TRBV5-1 to TRBJ2-1; 8 positions agree with TRBD2. In germline, CDR1 is SGHRS, CDR2 YFSETQ. The junction had 5 bases not matched to a gene; V was cut back by 0 bases and J by 9 bases. CDR3 length equals 14 residues. CDR3: CASSLDTSGSEQFF. For the CDR3, the DNA is TGCGCCAGCAGCTTGGATACTAGCGGTAGTGAGCAGTTCTTC.

J is TRBJ1-1 and V is TRBV13, with 10 positions matching TRBD1. The CDR3 has 15 amino acids. Germline-derived CDR1 and CDR2 are PRHDT and FYEKMQ (reference sequence). The V gene end was trimmed by 4 bases and the J gene end by 1 base; junction bases not matched to a gene: 3. CDR3: CASSYRTGGNTEAFF. DNA of the CDR3: TGTGCCAGCAGCTACAGGACAGGGGGGAACACTGAAGCTTTCTTT.

This clone was observed once. The genes are TRBV4-2 and TRBJ2-2; no clear D gene. The CDR3 spans 16 residues. V lost 3 bases, J lost 2 bases, and 13 bases lay in between. The germline V gene has CDR1 LGHNA and CDR2 YNFKEQ. CDR3 bases: TGTGCCAGCAGCCAGAGTGTTCACAGAAACACCGGGGAGCTGTTTTTT. Translating it yields CASSQSVHRNTGELFF.

This sequence joins TRBV28 and TRBJ2-4; 8 bases fit TRBD1. CDR1 and CDR2 (germline): MDHEN, SYDVKM. This CDR3 is 16 amino acids long. The V gene end was trimmed by 7 bases and the J gene end by 0 bases; junction bases not matched to a gene: 8. This CDR3 reads CASKENRGIAKNIQYF. The CDR3 DNA reads as TGTGCCAGCAAGGAGAACAGGGGGATAGCCAAAAACATTCAGTACTTC. Together with reference TRBV28 and TRBJ2-4, the CDR3 gives the full variable domain: DVKVTQSSRYLVKRTGEKVFLECVQDMDHENMFWYRQDPGLGLRLIYFSYDVKMKEKGDIPEGYSVSREKKERFSLILESASTNQTSMYLCASKENRGIAKNIQYFGAGTRLSVL.

This clone was found a few times. V usage is TRBV10-3 and J usage is TRBJ2-7; D remains unclear. Germline CDR1 reads ENHRY; CDR2 reads SYGVKD. This CDR3 region has 13 residues. Deletions cut 5 bases from V and 2 bases from J, with 10 bases between. The CDR3 spells CAISSVPTYEQYF. As DNA, the CDR3 is TGTGCCATCAGTTCGGTCCCGACCTACGAGCAGTACTTC.

The chain links TRBV5-1 to TRBJ2-5, with TRBD2 matching over 9 bases. The CDR3 runs 15 residues. CDR1 is SGHRS and CDR2 is YFSETQ in the germline V gene. V was clipped by 0 bases and J by 4 bases; unmatched bases: 4. The CDR3 DNA reads TGCGCCAGCAGCTTGGGTAGCGGGGGTGGAGAGACCCAGTACTTC. It is translated as CASSLGSGGGETQYF. Drawing the rest from reference TRBV5-1 and TRBJ2-5, the complete variable domain is KAGVTQTPRYLIKTRGQQVTLSCSPISGHRSVSWYQQTPGQGLQFLFEYFSETQRNKGNFPGRFSGRQFSNSRSEMNVSTLELGDSALYLCASSLGSGGGETQYFGPGTRLLVL.

This clone was counted only a few times. This chain uses TRBV9 with TRBJ2-5; TRBD2 is a possible D gene (6 bases). This CDR3 has 15 amino acids. Germline V gene lookup returns CDR1 SGDLS and CDR2 YYNGEE. V lost 0 bases to trimming and J lost 2 bases, with 11 bases between them. The chain's CDR3 is CASSVDGEVQETQYF. The CDR3 region has the DNA TGTGCCAGCAGCGTAGATGGGGAGGTTCAAGAGACCCAGTACTTC.

CDR3 coding DNA: TGTGCCAGCATACAGGGACCGCGCGCAGATACGCAGTATTTT. The encoded protein is CASIQGPRADTQYF. This sequence joins TRBV6-1 and TRBJ2-3; D is possibly TRBD1 (6 bases). The CDR3 covers 14 residues. The V end lost 7 bases, the J end lost 4 bases, and 15 bases lay between the germline ends. CDR1 MNHNS and CDR2 SASEGT come from the germline V gene.

The CDR3 here is CASSPSGGVSYNEQFF. Here the CDR3 DNA reads TGTGCCAGCAGCCCGAGCGGGGGGGTCTCCTACAATGAGCAGTTCTTC. The V call is TRBV9, the J call TRBJ2-1, with TRBD2 matching over 10 bases. The trim removed 4 bases at V and 0 bases at J, leaving 4 bases unmatched. This CDR3 has 16 residues. CDR1 SGDLS and CDR2 YYNGEE come from the germline V gene.

V usage is TRBV11-2 and J usage is TRBJ1-1, with 10 bases that match TRBD1. Germline CDR1 SGHAT, CDR2 FQNNGV. V was pared by 0 bases and J by 5 bases, with 12 bases of the junction left unmatched. This CDR3 is 18 amino acids long. CDR3 in DNA: TGTGCCAGCAGCTTAGAAAGCCGGGGACAGGGGATTGGGACTGAAGCTTTCTTT. This sequence encodes CASSLESRGQGIGTEAFF.

This rearrangement joins TRBV11-2 to TRBJ2-5; 10 nucleotides line up with TRBD1. V gave up 7 bases and J gave up 4 bases; unmatched junction bases: 9. The germline V gene encodes CDR1 SGHAT and CDR2 FQNNGV. This CDR3 is 15 amino acids long. CDR3 coding DNA: TGTGCCAGCAACCTACGACAGGGGGCTGTAGAGACCCAGTACTTC. Its protein product is CASNLRQGAVETQYF.

V gene TRBV15 combines with J gene TRBJ2-7; D remains unclear. This CDR3 contains 13 residues. V was clipped by 1 base and J by 3 bases, with 7 bases between them. The germline V gene encodes CDR1 LNHNV and CDR2 YYDKDF (reference sequence). In DNA form, the CDR3 reads TGTGCCACCAGCAGAGTTTACAGCTACGAGCAGTACTTC. Protein sequence: CATSRVYSYEQYF.

J is TRBJ1-2 and V is TRBV6-1; 10 nucleotides align to TRBD1. The V segment lost 4 bases and the J segment 4 bases; nucleotides outside the gene matches: 6. Germline-derived CDR1 and CDR2 are MNHNS and SASEGT. The CDR3 is 15 amino acids. In DNA form, the CDR3 reads TGTGCCAGCAGTGCTAGGACAGGGGGAAGCTATGGCTACACCTTC. Translated, it gives CASSARTGGSYGYTF.

The genes are TRBV2 and TRBJ1-6, with unresolved D. The CDR3 has 12 amino acids. Trimming shortened V by 8 bases and J by 5 bases, and 7 bases separated the two germline ends. The germline gives CDR1 SNHLY, CDR2 FYNNEI. DNA for the CDR3: TGTGCCAGCTCCCCCGATAATTCACCCCTCCACTTT. Protein sequence: CASSPDNSPLHF.

Remarks on this clone: One junction end does not reproduce the germline sequence, and a read error may be involved. The gene calls are TRBV5-6 and TRBJ2-4; tentatively, D is TRBD1 (7 bases). The germline V gene encodes CDR1 SGHDT and CDR2 YYEEEE. This CDR3 region has 14 residues. Here the CDR3 reads CARSSRTGGDIQYF. The CDR3 nucleotides are TGTGCCCGCAGCTCACGGACAGGAGGGGACATTCAGTACTTC.

CDR3 bases: TGTGCCAGTAGTAACTGGCAGGGCACTTACGAGCAGTACTTC. Its translation is CASSNWQGTYEQYF. V usage is TRBV19 and J usage is TRBJ2-7, with a tentative D call TRBD1 (5 bases). V was trimmed by 4 bases and J by 4 bases, leaving 14 bases between them. Germline-derived CDR1 and CDR2 are LNHDA and SQIVND (reference sequence). This CDR3 has 14 amino acids.

V gene TRBV21-1 combines with J gene TRBJ2-1; the table's D call, TRBD2, was not checked against the DNA. TRBV21-1 is deemed a pseudogene. The CDR3 consists of 16 residues. The CDR3 sequence: CASRMGGLAHHNEQFF. As DNA, the CDR3 is TGTGCCAGCAGAATGGGGGGACTAGCTCACCACAATGAGCAGTTCTTC.